This T cell receptor beta chain emerged from a study of Ad26.COV2.S vaccination and SARS-CoV-2 variants. Overall study findings and caveats: A substantial breadth of spike-specific CD8+ and CD4+ T cell responses after vaccination has been reported.

On this clone itself: Its antigen is as yet unknown.

Treatment specified: some 20 received Ad26.COV2.S at low or high dose, single or two shots; roughly five received placebo; per-sample allocation not given. Repertoires come from day 63 after the first vaccine or placebo injection. Donation was by an adult aged 18-55 years who was in Boston. Method: immunoSEQ multiplex PCR; TCRdb's copy keeps in-frame clones and lacks some. The table shows a few hundred thousand clones, with roughly four fifths occurring only once. This CDR3 region has 13 residues. Germline-derived CDR1 and CDR2 are SGHAT and FQNNGV. Trimming shortened V by 5 bases and J by 4 bases, and 10 bases separated the two germline ends.

The clonotype comes from a person aged 18-60 years who received the Ad26.COV2.S COVID-19 vaccine or a placebo. The chain is built from TRBV11-2 and TRBJ2-3; D may be TRBD2 (7 bases). The source material was peripheral blood, sampled in a trial of Ad26.COV2.S vaccine versus placebo. CDR3 coding DNA: TGTGCCAGCAGCGGGGGGGCCTCAGATACGCAGTATTTT. This gives the protein CASSGGASDTQYF.